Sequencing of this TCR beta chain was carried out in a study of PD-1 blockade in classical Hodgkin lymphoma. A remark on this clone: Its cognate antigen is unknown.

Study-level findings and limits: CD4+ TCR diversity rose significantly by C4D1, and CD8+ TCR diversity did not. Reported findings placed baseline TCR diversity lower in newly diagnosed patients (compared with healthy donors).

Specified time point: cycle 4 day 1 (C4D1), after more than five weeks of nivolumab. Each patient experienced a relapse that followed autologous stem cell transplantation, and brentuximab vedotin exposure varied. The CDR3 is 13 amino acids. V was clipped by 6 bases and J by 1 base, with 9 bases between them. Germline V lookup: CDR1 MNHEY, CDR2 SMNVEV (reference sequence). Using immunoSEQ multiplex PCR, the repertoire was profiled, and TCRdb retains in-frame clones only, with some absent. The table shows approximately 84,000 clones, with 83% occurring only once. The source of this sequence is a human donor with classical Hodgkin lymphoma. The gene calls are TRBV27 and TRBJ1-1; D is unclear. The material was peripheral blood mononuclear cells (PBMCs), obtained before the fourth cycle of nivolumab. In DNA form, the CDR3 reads TGTGCCAGCAGGAGGGCGTCGAACACTGAAGCTTTCTTT. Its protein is CASRRASNTEAFF.